This section outlines one T cell receptor beta chain sequence together with its context. What it binds is unknown. The source of the sample is a study of shared clonotypes between healthy human individuals. Notes on the study in general: Non-shared clonotypes displayed generation probabilities falling below those of clonotypes present in all four donors. Investigators expected sequencing depth to affect clonotype sharing among donors.

Assay: immunoSEQ multiplex PCR; the TCRdb copy retains only in-frame clones and omits some. This repertoire shows approximately 1.5 million clones, nearly 99% found once; its top ten account for approximately 0.44%. CDR1 SGHNT and CDR2 YENEEA come from the germline V gene. The CDR3 runs 16 residues. The J segment lost 7 bases and the V segment lost 0 bases, leaving 10 bases of the junction unmatched. The TCR comes from a young man in good health. The gene calls are TRBV11-3 and TRBJ2-7; the match to TRBD1 covers 9 bases. Sequenced material: naive CD4+ T cells sorted from blood. Subset: CD45RA+ positively selected. This CDR3 is CASSLETGGEVGEQYF. In nucleotides, the CDR3 is TGTGCCAGCAGCTTAGAAACAGGGGGCGAAGTCGGAGAGCAGTACTTC.